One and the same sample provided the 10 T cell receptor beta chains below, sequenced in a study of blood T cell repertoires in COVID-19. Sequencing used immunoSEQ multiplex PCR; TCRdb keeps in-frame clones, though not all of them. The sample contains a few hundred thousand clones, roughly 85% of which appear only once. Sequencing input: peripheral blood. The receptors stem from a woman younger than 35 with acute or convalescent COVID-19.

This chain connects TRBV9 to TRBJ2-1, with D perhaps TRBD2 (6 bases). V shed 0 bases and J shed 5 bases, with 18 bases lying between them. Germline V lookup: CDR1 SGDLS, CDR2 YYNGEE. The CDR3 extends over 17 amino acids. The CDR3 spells CASSVEWAGRVNNEQFF. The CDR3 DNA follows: TGTGCCAGCAGCGTAGAGTGGGCGGGAAGAGTCAACAATGAGCAGTTCTTC.

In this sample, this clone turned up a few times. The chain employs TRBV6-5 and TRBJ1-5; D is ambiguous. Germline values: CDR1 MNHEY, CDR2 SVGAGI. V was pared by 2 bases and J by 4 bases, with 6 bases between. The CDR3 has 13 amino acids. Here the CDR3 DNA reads TGTGCCAGCAGTTACACTTGGAATCAGCCCCAGCATTTT. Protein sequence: CASSYTWNQPQHF.

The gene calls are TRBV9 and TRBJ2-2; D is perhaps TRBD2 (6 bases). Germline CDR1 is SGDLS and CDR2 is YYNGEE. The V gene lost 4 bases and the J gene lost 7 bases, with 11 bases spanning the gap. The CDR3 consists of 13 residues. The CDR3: CASSPRGNGELFF. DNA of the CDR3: TGTGCCAGCAGCCCCCGGGGGAACGGGGAGCTGTTTTTT. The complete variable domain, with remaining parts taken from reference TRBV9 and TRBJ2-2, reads DSGVTQTPKHLITATGQRVTLRCSPRSGDLSVYWYQQSLDQGLQFLIQYYNGEERAKGNILERFSAQQFPDLHSELNLSSLELGDSALYFCASSPRGNGELFFGEGSRLTVL.

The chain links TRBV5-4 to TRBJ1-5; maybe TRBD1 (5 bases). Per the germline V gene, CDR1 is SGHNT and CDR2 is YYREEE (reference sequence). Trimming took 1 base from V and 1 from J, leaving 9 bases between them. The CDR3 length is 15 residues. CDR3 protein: CASSLFGGSNQPQHF. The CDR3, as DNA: TGTGCCAGCAGCTTGTTCGGGGGGAGCAATCAGCCCCAGCATTTT.

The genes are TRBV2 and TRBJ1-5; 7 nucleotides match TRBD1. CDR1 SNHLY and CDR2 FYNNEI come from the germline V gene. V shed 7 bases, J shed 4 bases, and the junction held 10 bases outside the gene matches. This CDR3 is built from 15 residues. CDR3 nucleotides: TGTGCCAGCACCCAAATGGGACAGATTAATCAGCCCCAGCATTTT. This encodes CASTQMGQINQPQHF.

CDR3 protein: CASSLERVNTIYF. The CDR3 region has the DNA TGTGCCAGCAGCTTAGAACGGGTAAACACCATATATTTT. The rearrangement uses TRBV11-2 and TRBJ1-3; D remains ambiguous. CDR3 size: 13 residues. V was shortened by 0 bases and J by 6 bases, with 6 bases between the two germline ends. Germline CDR1 reads SGHAT; CDR2 reads FQNNGV.

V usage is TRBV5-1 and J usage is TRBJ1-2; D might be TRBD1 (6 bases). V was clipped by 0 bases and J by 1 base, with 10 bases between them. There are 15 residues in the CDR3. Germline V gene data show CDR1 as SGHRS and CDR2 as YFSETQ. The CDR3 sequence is CASSLDRELNYGYTF. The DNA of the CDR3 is TGCGCCAGCAGCTTGGACAGGGAGCTTAACTATGGCTACACCTTC.

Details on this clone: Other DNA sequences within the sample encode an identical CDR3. CDR3 in DNA: TGCAGTGCTCGGGGTGGCTATGGCTACACCTTC. Amino acids: CSARGGYGYTF. This chain connects TRBV20-1 to TRBJ1-2; D is undetermined. CDR1 and CDR2 from the germline V gene are DFQATT and SNEGSKA (reference sequence). Trimming removed 5 bases at V and 4 bases at J, with 8 bases between. This CDR3 contains 11 residues.

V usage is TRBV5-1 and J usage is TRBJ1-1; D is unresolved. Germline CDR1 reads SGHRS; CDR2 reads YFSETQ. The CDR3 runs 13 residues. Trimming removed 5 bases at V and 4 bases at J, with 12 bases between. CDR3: CASRVEGGTEAFF. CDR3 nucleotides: TGCGCCAGCAGAGTTGAGGGTGGCACTGAAGCTTTCTTT.

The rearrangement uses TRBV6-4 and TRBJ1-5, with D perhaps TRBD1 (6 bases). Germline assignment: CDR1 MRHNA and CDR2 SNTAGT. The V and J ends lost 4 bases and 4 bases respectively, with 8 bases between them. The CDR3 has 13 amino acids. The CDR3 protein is CASSVGTNQPQHF. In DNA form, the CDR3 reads TGTGCCAGCAGTGTCGGGACAAATCAGCCCCAGCATTTT.